The clone carrying this T cell receptor beta chain was counted a single time. The antigen remains undetermined. The sample comes from a study of cytomegalovirus exposure and HLA in healthy donors. Study outcomes and limitations: The tendency of first-cohort TCR clusters to co-occur in the 120 validation repertoires was identified by a subsequent analysis.

Measured with immunoSEQ multiplex PCR; TCRdb has only the in-frame clones, and not every one. Counted here are hundreds of thousands of clones, around 91% occurring once; the ten biggest clones make up approximately 3%. The ends lost 8 bases at V and 5 bases at J; junction bases unmatched: 5. This CDR3 region has 12 residues. The germline V gene encodes CDR1 MNHEY and CDR2 SMNVEV (reference sequence). Sequenced material: PBMCs. The chain couples TRBV27 to TRBJ2-7, with 8 bases that match TRBD1. The receptor was derived from a woman between 25 and 40 years old in good health and CMV-seronegative. The CDR3 region is CASRDRFHEQYF. CDR3 bases: TGTGCCAGCCGGGACAGGTTCCACGAGCAGTACTTC.